This TCR beta chain stems from a study of blood T cell repertoires in COVID-19. Study context: From the United States, Italy and Spain came samples of acute and convalescent COVID-19. PBMCs, B-cell-depleted T cells, or T cells were the source of the cDNA or gDNA that made up the material.

This clone was seen just once. Original handling: Estimation of nucleated cell counts relied on the amplification of reference gene primers. The method was immunoSEQ multiplex PCR; TCRdb's version includes in-frame clones alone and lacks a portion of them. V and J calls and clone size are as listed in that table; D and trimming were resolved from the DNA. The repertoire consists of 300,000 to 450,000 clones, with around 87% occurring once and the leading ten covering approximately 2.9%. The CDR3 is 15 amino acids. CDR1 and CDR2 from the germline V gene are MNHEY and SVGAGI. Trimming stripped 0 bases from V and 4 bases from J, with 12 bases between.

This clonotype originated in a human donor in a cohort sampled during active COVID-19. Sequencing input: peripheral blood. The chain carries TRBV6-5 and TRBJ1-2; possible D gene TRBD1, 6 bases. CDR3 coding DNA: TGTGCCAGCAGTTACTCCGGACAGCCCTTCTATGGCTACACCTTC. It encodes CASSYSGQPFYGYTF.